Below, 26 T cell receptor beta chains from the same sample are listed, as sequenced in a study of regulatory T cells in long-lasting Graves disease. Time point here: persistent/refractory GD, antithyroid drugs over 5 years with positive TRAb. Preparation of the TCR library used RNA extracted from PBMCs. The TCR beta library used iRepertoire HTBI primers with Arm-PCR amplification of CDR3. A single record per CDR3 protein comes from TCRdb applying MiXCR to the multiplex PCR reads. The repertoire has 400,000 to 450,000 distinct CDR3 sequences, about 25% of them found once; the top ten carry roughly a quarter. This specimen was peripheral blood mononuclear cells (PBMCs), taken when the disease was refractory, from a patient treated with antithyroid drugs. The receptor source for this set is a female donor with Graves disease.

This clonotype occurred many times. The chain links TRBV6-1 to TRBJ2-5, with 11 positions matching TRBD2. Germline trimming cut 6 bases from V and 5 bases from J; bases unmatched to any gene: 11. This CDR3 is built from 16 residues. Germline CDR1 reads MNHNS; CDR2 reads SASEGT. The CDR3 nucleotides are TGTGCCAGCAGGCGAAGACAGACTAGCGGGAAGGAGACCCAGTACTTC. It codes for CASRRRQTSGKETQYF.

This clonotype was counted at least ten times. The CDR3 here is CASSLFGAAINQPQHF. The CDR3 region has the DNA TGTGCCAGCAGTTTATTCGGGGCTGCAATTAATCAGCCCCAGCATTTT. J is TRBJ1-5 and V is TRBV12-3 or TRBV12-4; maybe TRBD1 (5 bases). This CDR3 comprises 16 residues. The V gene lost 2 bases and the J gene lost 4 bases, with 15 bases spanning the gap.

This clonotype was counted ten times or more. The rearrangement links TRBV29-1 to TRBJ1-2; 7 nucleotides line up with TRBD1. V was clipped by 3 bases and J by 4 bases; unmatched bases: 2. Germline CDR1 SQVTM, CDR2 ANQGSEA. The CDR3 length is 12 residues. The CDR3 sequence: CSVDSGGYGYTF. CDR3 in DNA: TGCAGCGTTGACTCAGGGGGCTATGGCTACACCTTC.

This clonotype has at least ten counts. V gene TRBV6-1 combines with J gene TRBJ1-1; D gene unclear. Germline V gene data show CDR1 as MNHNS and CDR2 as SASEGT. The CDR3 has 14 amino acids. With 6 bases removed from V and 2 bases from J, the gap between germline ends came to 13 bases. For the CDR3, the DNA is TGTGCCAGCAGATTAGTTGCGAAAAACACTGAAGCTTTCTTT. This encodes CASRLVAKNTEAFF.

This clonotype was observed a few times. The chain recombines TRBV10-3 with TRBJ2-2, with 9 bases fitting TRBD1. The CDR3 extends over 14 amino acids. V lost 8 bases to trimming and J lost 4 bases; unmatched junction nucleotides: 5. The V gene's germline CDR1 is ENHRY and CDR2 SYGVKD. DNA for the CDR3: TGTGCCATCCTGGGACAGGGCCTCACCGGGGAGCTGTTTTTT. It codes for CAILGQGLTGELFF.

This clonotype was observed a handful of times. The chain couples TRBV3-1 to TRBJ1-3; D gene uncertain. The CDR3 spans 14 residues. The germline V gene encodes CDR1 LGHDT and CDR2 YNNKEL (reference sequence). V lost 1 base and J lost 8, with 12 bases in between. CDR3 in amino acids: CASSQGGILDTIYF. Written as DNA, the CDR3 is TGTGCCAGCAGCCAAGGGGGAATTCTCGACACCATATATTTT.

The table lists this clonotype with many counts. The chain couples TRBV12-3 or TRBV12-4 to TRBJ1-5; D may be TRBD1 (6 bases). The CDR3 runs 17 residues. V was trimmed by 4 bases and J by 0 bases, leaving 16 bases between them. DNA of the CDR3: TGTGCCAGCAGTTACTCCCTCGGACAGTATAGCAATCAGCCCCAGCATTTT. Protein product: CASSYSLGQYSNQPQHF.

This clonotype was seen at least ten times. V gene TRBV2 combines with J gene TRBJ1-1; 10 nucleotides align to TRBD1. Germline V gives CDR1 SNHLY, CDR2 FYNNEI. After removal of 8 bases from V and 4 bases from J, the junction contained 10 bases not matched to a gene. The CDR3 extends over 15 amino acids. The CDR3 bases are TGTGCCAGCCAAACGGGGACAGGGGCGCCCACTGAAGCTTTCTTT. The encoded protein is CASQTGTGAPTEAFF.

The chain has TRBV19 and TRBJ2-2; possible D gene TRBD2, 5 bases. CDR1 and CDR2 from the germline V gene are LNHDA and SQIVND (reference sequence). The CDR3 sequence is 15 residues long. The V end was cut by 5 bases, the J end by 3 bases, with 13 bases between. As DNA, the CDR3 is TGTGCCAGTAGTGAACCGGGGTCGCACACCGGGGAGCTGTTTTTT. Translation: CASSEPGSHTGELFF.

This clonotype was detected many times. The rearrangement joins TRBV11-1 to TRBJ1-5; D may be TRBD1 (5 bases). The V gene lost 5 bases and the J gene lost 4 bases, with 9 bases spanning the gap. CDR1 is SGHAT, CDR2 FQDESV, per germline (reference sequence). The CDR3 runs 13 residues. In nucleotides, the CDR3 is TGTGCCAGCAGCGGTGGGACGAATCAGCCCCAGCATTTT. It translates to CASSGGTNQPQHF.

This clonotype has more than one count but fewer than ten. The rearrangement uses TRBV4-1 and TRBJ1-1, with D maybe TRBD1 (6 bases). With 4 bases removed from V and 7 bases from J, the gap between germline ends came to 19 bases. This CDR3 has 15 residues. CDR1 and CDR2 (germline): MGHRA, YSYEKL. The CDR3 sequence: CASSPSGTLVGEAFF. CDR3 DNA: TGCGCCAGCAGCCCATCCGGGACACTTGTCGGTGAAGCTTTCTTT.

This clonotype appeared many times. J is TRBJ2-4 and V is TRBV28; D is undetermined. Germline values: CDR1 MDHEN, CDR2 SYDVKM. CDR3 size: 12 residues. Trimming took 3 bases from V and 3 from J, leaving 3 bases between them. CDR3 sequence reads: CASSFGKNIQYF. DNA of the CDR3: TGTGCCAGCAGTTTTGGCAAAAACATTCAGTACTTC.

This clonotype has a count of ten or more. The chain carries TRBV20-1 and TRBJ2-5; 7 bases fit TRBD2. This CDR3 contains 15 residues. Germline values: CDR1 DFQATT, CDR2 SNEGSKA (reference sequence). V shed 1 base, J shed 1 base, and the junction held 6 bases outside the gene matches. As DNA, the CDR3 is TGCAGTGCTAGAGGTGTGGCTAGCGGCCAAGAGACCCAGTACTTC. It codes for CSARGVASGQETQYF.

This clonotype was detected only a few times. This chain joins TRBV7-2 and TRBJ2-7; 10 bases map to TRBD1. Germline trimming cut 5 bases from V and 3 bases from J; bases unmatched to any gene: 7. There are 15 residues in the CDR3. Looked up from germline, CDR1 is SGHTA and CDR2 is FQGNSA. For the CDR3, the DNA is TGTGCCAGCAGCGCCGGGACAGGGGCTTTCTACGAGCAGTACTTC. This sequence encodes CASSAGTGAFYEQYF.

This clonotype was observed a single time. The rearrangement uses TRBV20-1 and TRBJ2-1, with D possibly TRBD2 on 6 matching bases. V shed 6 bases and J shed 7 bases, with 19 bases lying between them. Germline V gene data show CDR1 as DFQATT and CDR2 as SNEGSKA (reference sequence). The CDR3 extends over 14 amino acids. CDR3 bases: TGCAGTGCCCCCGGGTTGGTTGCGGGAAATGAGCAGTTCTTC. It encodes CSAPGLVAGNEQFF.

The rearrangement uses TRBV20-1 and TRBJ2-4, with 7 positions matching TRBD1. The CDR3 extends over 15 amino acids. Germline values: CDR1 DFQATT, CDR2 SNEGSKA (reference sequence). Trimming removed 4 bases from V and 0 bases from J; junction bases left unmatched: 6. In DNA form, the CDR3 reads TGCAGTGCTATGGGACAGAGATTAGCCAAAAACATTCAGTACTTC. Amino acid sequence: CSAMGQRLAKNIQYF.

This clonotype was detected ten times or more. CDR3 protein: CASSLDIQGRQPQHF. The CDR3 region has the DNA TGTGCCAGCAGCTTAGATATACAGGGGAGGCAGCCCCAGCATTTT. The chain joins TRBV11-2 to TRBJ1-5, with 7 bases matching TRBD1. Trimming took 0 bases from V and 7 from J; bases not matched to a gene: 6. The V gene's germline CDR1 is SGHAT and CDR2 FQNNGV. The CDR3 loop spans 15 amino acids.

This clonotype was counted only a few times. The J gene is TRBJ1-6, the V gene TRBV20-1, with D possibly matching TRBD1 (5 bases). Germline CDR1 is DFQATT and CDR2 is SNEGSKA (reference sequence). V shed 6 bases and J shed 0 bases, with 24 bases lying between them. CDR3 length equals 19 residues. CDR3 in DNA: TGCAGTGCAAGGACGGGCGGCTGGCGGGGGAACTCCTATAATTCACCCCTCCACTTT. This translates into CSARTGGWRGNSYNSPLHF.

The sample holds one count of this clonotype. V and J are TRBV19 and TRBJ2-1, with a weak D call TRBD2 (6 bases). Germline V gene data show CDR1 as LNHDA and CDR2 as SQIVND (reference sequence). V was clipped by 1 base and J by 10 bases, with 20 bases between them. The CDR3 consists of 16 residues. The CDR3: CASSIGRSGARSEQFF. The CDR3 DNA sequence: TGTGCCAGTAGTATAGGTCGGTCGGGAGCGCGGTCAGAGCAGTTCTTC.

The sample holds many counts of this clonotype. The chain joins TRBV20-1 to TRBJ1-5; 8 bases map to TRBD1. V shed 3 bases and J 0 bases; nucleotides not matched to a gene: 10. In germline, CDR1 is DFQATT, CDR2 SNEGSKA (reference sequence). This CDR3 has 17 residues. This CDR3 is CSASKGDRGYSNQPQHF. CDR3 coding DNA: TGCAGTGCTAGTAAGGGTGACAGGGGATATAGCAATCAGCCCCAGCATTTT.

This clonotype appeared many times. The CDR3 region is CSARNTGRNYGYTF. The CDR3 region has the DNA TGCAGTGCTCGAAACACAGGGAGGAACTATGGCTACACCTTC. This chain uses TRBV20-1 with TRBJ1-2; weak D call: TRBD1 (6 bases). The V gene's germline CDR1 is DFQATT and CDR2 SNEGSKA (reference sequence). Deletions cut 5 bases from V and 2 bases from J, with 15 bases between. CDR3 length: 14 residues.

This clonotype showed up many times. The chain carries TRBV20-1 and TRBJ2-1; possible D gene TRBD1, 6 bases. Germline CDR1 reads DFQATT; CDR2 reads SNEGSKA (reference sequence). The CDR3 runs to 15 residues. The germline V and J ends were trimmed by 1 base and 0 bases, with 10 bases remaining between them. CDR3 DNA sequence: TGCAGTGCTAGAGTCGGGACAAACTCCTACAATGAGCAGTTCTTC. Its translation is CSARVGTNSYNEQFF.

There are a few counts of this clonotype. The chain uses TRBV2 and TRBJ2-1; D ambiguous. The CDR3 is 12 amino acids. CDR1 SNHLY and CDR2 FYNNEI come from the germline V gene. V shed 1 base and J shed 9 bases, with 7 bases lying between them. This chain's CDR3 is CASSEGSTEQFF. In DNA form, the CDR3 reads TGTGCCAGCAGTGAAGGATCAACTGAGCAGTTCTTC.

The chain has TRBV20-1 and TRBJ1-1; the match to TRBD1 covers 8 bases. The length of the CDR3 is 13 residues. J lost 5 bases, V lost 6 bases, and 8 bases had no gene match. Germline V gene data show CDR1 as DFQATT and CDR2 as SNEGSKA (reference sequence). The CDR3 nucleotides are TGCAGTGCAGCTACAGGGGGAGGGACTGAAGCTTTCTTT. Translating gives CSAATGGGTEAFF.

This clonotype has at least ten counts. The chain couples TRBV20-1 to TRBJ2-5, with 8 bases lining up with TRBD2. The germline V gene has CDR1 DFQATT and CDR2 SNEGSKA (reference sequence). V was clipped by 4 bases and J by 4 bases; unmatched bases: 5. This CDR3 has 13 residues. CDR3 DNA sequence: TGCAGTGCTATCAGGGCGGGAGGAGAGACCCAGTACTTC. It translates to CSAIRAGGETQYF.

This clonotype was counted many times. V and J are TRBV15 and TRBJ2-7, with 8 bases that match TRBD1. The CDR3 extends over 15 amino acids. Germline V gene data show CDR1 as LNHNV and CDR2 as YYDKDF (reference sequence). J lost 7 bases, V lost 0 bases, and 8 bases had no gene match. The CDR3: CATSRDRTGPREQYF. Written as DNA, the CDR3 is TGTGCCACCAGCAGAGATCGGACAGGGCCCAGGGAGCAGTACTTC. Full variable domain (rest looked up from reference TRBV15 and TRBJ2-7): DAMVIQNPRYQVTQFGKPVTLSCSQTLNHNVMYWYQQKSSQAPKLLFHYYDKDFNNEADTPDNFQSRRPNTSFCFLDIRSPGLGDTAMYLCATSRDRTGPREQYFGPGTRLTVT.